The 11 T cell receptor beta chains below all came from one sample that was sequenced in a study of siplizumab effects on memory and regulatory T cells. This table comes from immunoSEQ multiplex PCR, and its TCRdb copy is limited to in-frame clones, with some not included. The repertoire includes about 120,000 clones, approximately 94% of them detected once, and roughly 1.7% sits in the top ten. The sample comprised non-Treg CD4+ T cells sorted from blood. These receptors originate from a human donor in good health.

The V gene is TRBV10-3, the J gene TRBJ1-1; 7 bases fit TRBD1. This CDR3 has 15 amino acids. Germline CDR1 and CDR2: ENHRY and SYGVKD. V lost 4 bases and J lost 1; bases outside the gene matches: 6. The CDR3 sequence is CAISVSGTENTEAFF. The DNA for the CDR3 is TGTGCCATCAGTGTATCCGGGACAGAGAACACTGAAGCTTTCTTT.

The J gene is TRBJ1-1, the V gene TRBV7-2; possible D gene TRBD1, 5 bases. This CDR3 spans 14 amino acids. In germline, CDR1 is SGHTA, CDR2 FQGNSA. Trimming stripped 5 bases from V and 0 bases from J, with 10 bases between. The CDR3 DNA sequence: TGTGCCAGCAGCGGGTCGACAGTGAACACTGAAGCTTTCTTT. It specifies CASSGSTVNTEAFF.

J is TRBJ2-7 and V is TRBV2, with no clear D. This CDR3 comprises 14 residues. V lost 3 bases, J lost 1 base, and 10 bases lay in between. The V gene's germline CDR1 is SNHLY and CDR2 FYNNEI. In DNA form, the CDR3 reads TGTGCCAGCAGTGAGCGCAGCACTTCCTACGAGCAGTACTTC. This codes for CASSERSTSYEQYF.

The rearrangement links TRBV7-6 to TRBJ1-5; no clear D gene. Germline V gene sequence: CDR1 SGHVS, CDR2 FNYEAQ. Deletions cut 3 bases from V and 0 bases from J, with 15 bases between. This CDR3 contains 17 residues. For the CDR3, the DNA is TGTGCCAGCAGCTTCCGGACGAGGAGGTTTAGCAATCAGCCCCAGCATTTT. Translation gives CASSFRTRRFSNQPQHF.

The chain joins TRBV7-2 to TRBJ2-7, with D possibly matching TRBD1 (5 bases). CDR3 length: 15 amino acids. Germline CDR1 and CDR2: SGHTA and FQGNSA. Deletions cut 7 bases from V and 2 bases from J, with 18 bases between. The CDR3 sequence is CASTLVPGQTYEQYF. CDR3 bases: TGTGCCAGCACCCTCGTTCCAGGGCAGACCTACGAGCAGTACTTC.

The chain carries TRBV4-1 and TRBJ1-5; TRBD1 aligns across 11 bases. Trimming at V came to 1 base and at J to 2 bases, leaving 16 bases not matched to a gene. The V gene's germline CDR1 is MGHRA and CDR2 YSYEKL. The CDR3 covers 21 residues. CDR3 in DNA: TGCGCCAGCAGCCAAGTGGGCCGGACAGGGGGCTCCGGATCGGGCAATCAGCCCCAGCATTTT. Protein product: CASSQVGRTGGSGSGNQPQHF.

The chain uses TRBV9 and TRBJ2-1; D may be TRBD2 (6 bases). With 3 bases removed from V and 2 bases from J, the gap between germline ends came to 9 bases. CDR1 is SGDLS, CDR2 YYNGEE, per germline. This CDR3 is built from 14 residues. The CDR3 DNA follows: TGTGCCAGCAGCGCGGCTAGCGCCTACAATGAGCAGTTCTTC. Translation gives CASSAASAYNEQFF. Together with reference TRBV9 and TRBJ2-1, the CDR3 gives the full variable domain: DSGVTQTPKHLITATGQRVTLRCSPRSGDLSVYWYQQSLDQGLQFLIQYYNGEERAKGNILERFSAQQFPDLHSELNLSSLELGDSALYFCASSAASAYNEQFFGPGTRLTVL.

V usage is TRBV29-1 and J usage is TRBJ2-1; the match to TRBD2 covers 11 bases. With 2 bases clipped from V and 9 bases from J, the junction kept 9 bases outside the gene matches. CDR1 SQVTM and CDR2 ANQGSEA come from the germline V gene. The CDR3 extends over 15 amino acids. The CDR3 protein is CSVEIFSGGAGEQFF. The CDR3 coding sequence is TGCAGCGTTGAAATTTTTAGCGGGGGGGCAGGTGAGCAGTTCTTC.

CDR3 bases: TGCAGTGCTAGAGATCGGCGGGAGCAGTTCTTC. This gives the protein CSARDRREQFF. The V gene is TRBV20-1, the J gene TRBJ2-1; D gene unclear. Trimming shortened V by 0 bases and J by 10 bases, and 7 bases separated the two germline ends. The length of the CDR3 is 11 residues. Germline V gives CDR1 DFQATT, CDR2 SNEGSKA (reference sequence).

The chain joins TRBV5-1 to TRBJ2-2, with TRBD1 as a possible D gene (6 bases). The CDR3 sequence is 14 residues long. Germline V lookup: CDR1 SGHRS, CDR2 YFSETQ. Trimming removed 1 base at V and 4 bases at J, with 8 bases between. CDR3 sequence: CASSLTGPTGELFF. DNA of the CDR3: TGCGCCAGCAGCTTGACAGGGCCCACCGGGGAGCTGTTTTTT.

Only one count was recorded for this clone. The gene calls are TRBV14 and TRBJ1-2, with D uncertain. The CDR3 totals 12 residues. The V gene's germline CDR1 is SGHDN and CDR2 FVKESK. With 0 bases removed from V and 4 bases from J, the gap between germline ends came to 3 bases. CDR3 in DNA: TGTGCCAGCAGCCAAGAGCTCTATGGCTACACCTTC. Translating gives CASSQELYGYTF. Full variable domain (missing parts from reference TRBV14 and TRBJ1-2): EAGVTQFPSHSVIEKGQTVTLRCDPISGHDNLYWYRRVMGKEIKFLLHFVKESKQDESGMPNNRFLAERTGGTYSTLKVQPAELEDSGVYFCASSQELYGYTFGSGTRLTVV.